The 3 T cell receptor beta chains given below trace back to one sample, sequenced in a study of technical replicates of blood from a handful of donors. Method: immunoSEQ multiplex PCR; TCRdb's copy keeps in-frame clones and lacks some. The sample consists of more than 65,000 clones, approximately 96% of them appearing once. Sequencing was performed on T cells isolated from PBMCs. These receptors were taken from a human donor in good health.

The CDR3 sequence is CASSQPQQGAQSNQPQHF. In nucleotides, the CDR3 is TGCGCCAGCAGCCAACCACAGCAGGGGGCGCAGAGCAATCAGCCCCAGCATTTT. The chain recombines TRBV4-1 with TRBJ1-5, with 8 bases identical to TRBD1. The CDR3 totals 18 residues. Germline V gene lookup returns CDR1 MGHRA and CDR2 YSYEKL. J lost 1 base, V lost 2 bases, and 10 bases had no gene match.

The J gene is TRBJ2-7, the V gene TRBV2, with D possibly being TRBD2 (6 bases). Trimming shortened V by 7 bases and J by 3 bases, and 16 bases separated the two germline ends. The germline CDR1 and CDR2 sequences are SNHLY and FYNNEI. The CDR3 totals 14 residues. The CDR3 DNA reads TGTGCCAGCAAAGAGGTGTCCGGGAGCTACGAGCAGTACTTC. Its translation: CASKEVSGSYEQYF.

The V call is TRBV9, the J call TRBJ1-3; D remains ambiguous. Germline CDR1 and CDR2: SGDLS and YYNGEE. V was clipped by 1 base and J by 2 bases, with 7 bases between them. This CDR3 has 14 residues. The CDR3 loop reads CASSVSGTGNTIYF. The CDR3 DNA sequence: TGTGCCAGCAGCGTATCGGGAACTGGAAACACCATATATTTT.